This T cell receptor (beta chain) was sequenced during a study of T cells in Graves' hyperthyroidism and ophthalmopathy (dated by TCRdb to about 2019). Study-level background: Peripheral blood samples were taken at the time of initial diagnosis, prior to any treatment. To identify TCR V-J signatures that set the groups apart, the researchers used a discovery cohort of 90 to 100 patients, made up of 43 with Graves' ophthalmopathy and about 55 with stable Graves' hyperthyroidism. An independent validation cohort of some 18 hyperthyroidism patients and about 15 patients who later progressed to ophthalmopathy tested prospective prediction of ophthalmopathy. The roughly 91 discovery patients were randomly split 7:3 into training and test sets. In about 6 Graves' hyperthyroidism patients, the study also compared T-cell repertoires from thyroid tissue with T-cell repertoires from blood. After sampling, hyperthyroidism patients received methimazole starting at 30 mg daily, and ophthalmopathy patients received high-dose intravenous methylprednisolone. The paper reports TCR Vbeta CDR3 sequencing of approximately 140 peripheral blood samples: 40 to 45 ophthalmopathy, roughly 74 hyperthyroidism and 17 progressor patients. Study-level results and caveats: A model built on a 13 V-J signature distinguished ophthalmopathy from stable hyperthyroidism, reaching roughly 88% sensitivity and about 81% specificity in cross-validation and 80%/75% in testing. Most expanded thyroid clonotypes (frequency above 0.001) were also detected in blood, suggesting blood repertoires may reflect thyroid immune responses. During validation, the model predicted progression to ophthalmopathy a median of around six months ahead of onset, with 60% to 71% sensitivity and 72% to 85% specificity. No statistical method was used to set the sample size in advance, and investigators knew the group allocation.

TCR beta CDR3 regions were amplified from RNA transcripts. The TCR CDR3 was subjected to a first round of RT-PCR using the HTBI primer set and the Qiagen OneStep RT-PCR kit. Libraries were constructed in a second round of multiplex PCR, after which size selection and purification were performed. Paired-end sequencing of the libraries was performed with 100 bp reads on an Illumina HiSeq2000. The authors' pipeline ran thus. SOAPnuke was used to process the raw data, removing reads that contained adapters or uncalled bases, had a mean Phred below 15, or lacked an exact match to the constant primer or identifier. High-quality paired reads were merged with COPE v1.2.5, and unique nucleotide sequences were defined as clonotypes. MiTCR v1.1 was used to align clonotypes to the IMGT TRBV, TRBD and TRBJ reference segments. The analysis was restricted to V-J combinations with a frequency above 0.0001, which together covered about 99% of the repertoires. The TCS score was defined as F50 (clonal expansion) divided by E x V (chaos), with BLOSUM62-based TCRdist calculated between CDR3 peptides within each V-J. Welch's t-statistics and random forest reduced roughly 540 V-J features to 13, which were used in a naive Bayes classifier (R e1071). TCRdb passed the public sequencing reads through fastp at Q25 and MiXCR, retaining productive beta sequences. Rows with a matching CDR3 protein are joined into one entry that keeps the most common DNA and genes. TCRdb, not the authors, supplied the V and J calls. Across this sample there are around 700,000 distinct CDR3 sequences, with under 20% seen only once. The top ten clonotypes cover around 15% of the sample.

The cysteine opens and the phenylalanine closes a CDR3 of 12 amino acids. Only the CDR3 DNA is retained, 36 bases long and in frame from the first base. Via the germline V gene, CDR1 is ENHRY and CDR2 SYGVKD. Relative to germline, V is 2 bases shorter and J is 4 bases shorter, with 5 bases between their ends. The hyperthyroidism patients were between 18 and 65 years old and newly diagnosed, with a disease duration of less than 2 months. Any patient with an uncontrolled infection, another autoimmune disease, pregnancy or lactation was excluded. Diagnoses were established on the basis of clinical symptoms, serum thyroxine and TRAb, thyroid ultrasound, and orbital computed tomography. For progressor patients, blood was drawn at the first diagnosis of hyperthyroidism, before any ophthalmopathy symptoms had appeared. PBMCs were separated from 10 ml of fresh peripheral blood using Ficoll-Paque density gradient centrifugation. Progressor patients were first diagnosed with Graves' hyperthyroidism and then developed ophthalmopathy during follow-up. Total RNA was extracted with Trizol reagent, and quality was checked on an Agilent 2100 Bioanalyzer.

In its sample, this clonotype was seen a few times. The antigen this receptor binds is unknown. No qualities accompany the bases; no much larger clone lies one base away. This TCR was recovered from a woman aged 45-59 years with Graves' hyperthyroidism that later progressed to Graves' ophthalmopathy. The receptor chain draws on TRBV10-3 and TRBJ1-1; the D gene remains uncertain. Sequencing was performed on blood. The CDR3 protein: CAISERGTEAFF. Read as DNA, the sequence is TGTGCCATCAGTGAGCGGGGCACTGAAGCTTTCTTT.